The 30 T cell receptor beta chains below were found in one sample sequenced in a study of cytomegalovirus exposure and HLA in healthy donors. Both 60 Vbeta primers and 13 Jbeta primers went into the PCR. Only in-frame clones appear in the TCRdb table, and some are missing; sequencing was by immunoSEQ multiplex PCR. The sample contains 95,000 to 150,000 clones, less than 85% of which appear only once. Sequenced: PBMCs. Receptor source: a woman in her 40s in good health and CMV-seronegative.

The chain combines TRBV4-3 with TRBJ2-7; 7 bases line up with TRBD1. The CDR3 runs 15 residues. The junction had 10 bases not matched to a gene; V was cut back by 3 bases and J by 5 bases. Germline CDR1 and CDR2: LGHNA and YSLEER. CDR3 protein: CASSHELYRGNEQYF. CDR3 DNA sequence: TGCGCCAGCAGCCACGAGCTATACAGGGGAAACGAGCAGTACTTC.

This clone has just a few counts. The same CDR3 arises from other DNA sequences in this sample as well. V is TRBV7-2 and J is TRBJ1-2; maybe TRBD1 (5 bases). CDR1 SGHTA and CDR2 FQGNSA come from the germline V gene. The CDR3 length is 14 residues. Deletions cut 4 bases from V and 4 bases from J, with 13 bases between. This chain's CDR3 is CASSSSGGSYGYTF. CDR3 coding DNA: TGTGCCAGCAGCTCCAGCGGGGGTAGCTATGGCTACACCTTC.

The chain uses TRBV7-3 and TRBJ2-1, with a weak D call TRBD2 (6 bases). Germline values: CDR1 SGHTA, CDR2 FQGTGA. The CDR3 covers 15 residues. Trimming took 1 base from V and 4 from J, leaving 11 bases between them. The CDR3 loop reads CASSLSSGLYNEQFF. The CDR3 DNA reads TGTGCCAGCAGCTTAAGCAGCGGGCTGTACAATGAGCAGTTCTTC. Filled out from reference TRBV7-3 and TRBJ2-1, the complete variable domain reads GAGVSQTPSNKVTEKGKYVELRCDPISGHTALYWYRQSLGQGPEFLIYFQGTGAADDSGLPNDRFFAVRPEGSVSTLKIQRTERGDSAVYLCASSLSSGLYNEQFFGPGTRLTVL.

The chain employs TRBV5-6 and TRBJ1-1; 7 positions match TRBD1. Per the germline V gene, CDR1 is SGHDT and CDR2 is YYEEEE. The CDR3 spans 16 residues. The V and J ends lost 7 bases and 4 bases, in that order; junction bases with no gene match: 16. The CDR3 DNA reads TGTGCCAGCGCCGTTCGACAGGGTATTAGGGGCACTGAAGCTTTCTTT. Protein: CASAVRQGIRGTEAFF.

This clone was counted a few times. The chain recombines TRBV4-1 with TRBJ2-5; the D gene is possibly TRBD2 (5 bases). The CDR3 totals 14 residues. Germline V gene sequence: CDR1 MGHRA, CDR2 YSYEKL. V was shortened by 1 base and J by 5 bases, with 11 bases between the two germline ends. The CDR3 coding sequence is TGCGCCAGCAGCCAAGTTGAGAGGGTGGAGACCCAGTACTTC. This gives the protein CASSQVERVETQYF.

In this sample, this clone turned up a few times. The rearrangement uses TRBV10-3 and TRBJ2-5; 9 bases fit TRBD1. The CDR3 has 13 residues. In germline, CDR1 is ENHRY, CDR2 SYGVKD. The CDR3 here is CVVGTGTPETQYF. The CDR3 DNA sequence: TGTGTAGTGGGGACAGGGACCCCAGAGACCCAGTACTTC.

CDR3 DNA: TGTGCCAGCAGCATCTTAGCGGCGAGCACAGATACGCAGTATTTT. Translating gives CASSILAASTDTQYF. The gene calls are TRBV7-2 and TRBJ2-3, with D perhaps matching TRBD2 (6 bases). Germline-derived CDR1 and CDR2 are SGHTA and FQGNSA. This CDR3 has 15 amino acids. Trimming took 5 bases from V and 0 from J, leaving 12 bases between them.

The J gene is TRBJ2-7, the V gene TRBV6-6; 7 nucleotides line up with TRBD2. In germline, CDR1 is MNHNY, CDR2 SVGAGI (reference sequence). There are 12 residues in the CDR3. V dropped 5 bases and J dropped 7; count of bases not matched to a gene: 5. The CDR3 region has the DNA TGTGCCAGCAGTCCGTCAGCGGGGGAGCAGTACTTC. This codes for CASSPSAGEQYF.

The DNA of the CDR3 is TGTGCCAGCAGTTCTGGGACAGGGAATTACGAGCAGTACTTC. Translation gives CASSSGTGNYEQYF. The V and J genes are TRBV27 and TRBJ2-7; 9 positions match TRBD1. In germline, CDR1 is MNHEY, CDR2 SMNVEV (reference sequence). The V and J ends lost 4 bases and 4 bases, in that order; junction bases with no gene match: 5. The CDR3 covers 14 residues.

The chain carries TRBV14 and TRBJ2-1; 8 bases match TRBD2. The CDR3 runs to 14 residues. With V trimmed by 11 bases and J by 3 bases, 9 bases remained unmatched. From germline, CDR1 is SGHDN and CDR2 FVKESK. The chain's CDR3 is CASRAGDLYNEQFF. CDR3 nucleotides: TGTGCCTCCAGAGCGGGGGACCTCTACAATGAGCAGTTCTTC.

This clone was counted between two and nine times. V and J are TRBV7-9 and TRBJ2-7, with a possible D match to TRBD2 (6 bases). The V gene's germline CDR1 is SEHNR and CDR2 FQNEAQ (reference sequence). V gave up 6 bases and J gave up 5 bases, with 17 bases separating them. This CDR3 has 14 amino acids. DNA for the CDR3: TGTGCCAGCAGGGAGGGTATAGCTGCGGACGAGCAGTACTTC. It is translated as CASREGIAADEQYF.

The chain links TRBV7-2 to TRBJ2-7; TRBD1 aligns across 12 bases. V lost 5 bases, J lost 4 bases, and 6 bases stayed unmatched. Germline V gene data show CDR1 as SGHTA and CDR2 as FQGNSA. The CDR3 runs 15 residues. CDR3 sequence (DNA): TGTGCCAGCAGCCCGCCGGGACAGGGGGCTTACGAGCAGTACTTC. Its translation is CASSPPGQGAYEQYF.

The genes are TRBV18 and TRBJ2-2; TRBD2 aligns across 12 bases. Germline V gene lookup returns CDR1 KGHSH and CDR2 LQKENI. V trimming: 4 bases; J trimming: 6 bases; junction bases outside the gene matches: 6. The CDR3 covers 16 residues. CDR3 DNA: TGTGCCAGCTCACGAACTAGCGGGAGGACCGCCGGGGAGCTGTTTTTT. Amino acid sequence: CASSRTSGRTAGELFF.

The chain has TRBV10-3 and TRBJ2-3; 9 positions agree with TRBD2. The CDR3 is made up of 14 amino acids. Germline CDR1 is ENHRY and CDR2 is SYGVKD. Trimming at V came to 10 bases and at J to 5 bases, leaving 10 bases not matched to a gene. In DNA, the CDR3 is TGTGCCACCAGGGAGGGACTAGCTCGAGATACGCAGTATTTT. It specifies CATREGLARDTQYF.

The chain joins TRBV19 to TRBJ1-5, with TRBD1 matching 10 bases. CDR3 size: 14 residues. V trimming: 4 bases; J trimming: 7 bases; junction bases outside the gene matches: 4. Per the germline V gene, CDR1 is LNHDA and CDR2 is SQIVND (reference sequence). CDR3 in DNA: TGTGCCAGTAGTAGACAGGGGGCATACCAGCCCCAGCATTTT. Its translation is CASSRQGAYQPQHF.

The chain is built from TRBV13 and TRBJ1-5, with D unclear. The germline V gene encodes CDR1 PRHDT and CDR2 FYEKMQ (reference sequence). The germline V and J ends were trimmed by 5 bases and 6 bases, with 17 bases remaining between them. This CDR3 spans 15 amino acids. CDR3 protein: CASSLRGRAIQPQHF. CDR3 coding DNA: TGTGCCAGCAGCCTCCGCGGGAGGGCCATTCAGCCCCAGCATTTT.

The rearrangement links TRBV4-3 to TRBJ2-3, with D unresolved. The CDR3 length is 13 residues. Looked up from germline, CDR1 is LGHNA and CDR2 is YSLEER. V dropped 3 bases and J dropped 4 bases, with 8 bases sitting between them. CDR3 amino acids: CASSQSLPDTQYF. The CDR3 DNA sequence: TGCGCCAGCAGCCAGTCCCTTCCAGATACGCAGTATTTT.

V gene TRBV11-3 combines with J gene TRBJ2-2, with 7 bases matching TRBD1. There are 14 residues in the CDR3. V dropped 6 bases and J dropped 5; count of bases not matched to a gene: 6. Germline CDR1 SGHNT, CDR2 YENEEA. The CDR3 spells CASRRTGATGELFF. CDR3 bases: TGTGCCAGCAGACGGACAGGAGCAACCGGGGAGCTGTTTTTT.

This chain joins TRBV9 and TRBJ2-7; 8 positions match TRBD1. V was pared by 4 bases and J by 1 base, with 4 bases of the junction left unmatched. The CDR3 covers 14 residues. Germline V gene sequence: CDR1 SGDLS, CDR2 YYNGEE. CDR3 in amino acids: CASSSRDRSYEQYF. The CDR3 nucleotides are TGTGCCAGCAGCAGCCGGGACAGGTCCTACGAGCAGTACTTC.

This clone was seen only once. CDR3 amino acids: CASSSRYRDGETQYF. CDR3 in DNA: TGTGCCAGCAGCTCCCGTTACAGGGATGGAGAGACCCAGTACTTC. The rearrangement uses TRBV7-9 and TRBJ2-5; possibly TRBD1 for D (6 bases). Trimming removed 4 bases from V and 4 bases from J, with 16 bases in between. The CDR3 spans 15 residues. In germline, CDR1 is SEHNR, CDR2 FQNEAQ (reference sequence).

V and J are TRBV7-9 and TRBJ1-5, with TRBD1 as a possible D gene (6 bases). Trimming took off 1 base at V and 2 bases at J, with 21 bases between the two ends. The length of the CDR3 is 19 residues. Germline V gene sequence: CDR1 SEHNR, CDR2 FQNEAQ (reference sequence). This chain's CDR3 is CASSLGMDSQGVGNQPQHF. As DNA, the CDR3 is TGTGCCAGCAGCTTAGGAATGGACAGCCAGGGCGTTGGCAATCAGCCCCAGCATTTT.

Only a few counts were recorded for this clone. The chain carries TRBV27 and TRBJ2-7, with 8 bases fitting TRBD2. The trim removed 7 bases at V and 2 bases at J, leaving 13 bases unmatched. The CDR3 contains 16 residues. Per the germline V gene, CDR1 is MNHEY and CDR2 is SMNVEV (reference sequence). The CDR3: CASKEGKGAGAYEQYF. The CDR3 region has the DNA TGTGCCAGCAAGGAGGGGAAGGGAGCGGGGGCCTACGAGCAGTACTTC.

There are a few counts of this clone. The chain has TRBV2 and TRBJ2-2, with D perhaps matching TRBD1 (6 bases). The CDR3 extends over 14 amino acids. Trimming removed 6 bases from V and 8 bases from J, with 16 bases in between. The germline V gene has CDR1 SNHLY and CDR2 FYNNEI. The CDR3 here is CASRGARGVGELFF. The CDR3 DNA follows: TGTGCCAGCAGGGGGGCTAGGGGAGTGGGGGAGCTGTTTTTT.

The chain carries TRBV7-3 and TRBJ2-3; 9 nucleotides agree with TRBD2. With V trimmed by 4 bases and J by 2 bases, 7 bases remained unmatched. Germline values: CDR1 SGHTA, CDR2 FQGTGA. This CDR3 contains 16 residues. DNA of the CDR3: TGTGCCAGCAGCTCCTCTAGCGGGATCCCCACAGATACGCAGTATTTT. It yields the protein CASSSSSGIPTDTQYF.

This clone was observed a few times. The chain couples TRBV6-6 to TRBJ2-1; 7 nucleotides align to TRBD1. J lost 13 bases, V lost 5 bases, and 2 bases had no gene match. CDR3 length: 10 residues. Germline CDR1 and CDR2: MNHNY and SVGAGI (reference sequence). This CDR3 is CASSQGGQFF. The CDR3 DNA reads TGTGCCAGCAGTCAAGGGGGCCAGTTCTTC.

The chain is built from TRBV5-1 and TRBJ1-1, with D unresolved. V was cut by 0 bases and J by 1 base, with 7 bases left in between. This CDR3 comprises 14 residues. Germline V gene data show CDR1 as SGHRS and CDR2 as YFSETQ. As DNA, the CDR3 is TGCGCCAGCAGCTTGGAGGCGGGGAACACTGAAGCTTTCTTT. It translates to CASSLEAGNTEAFF.

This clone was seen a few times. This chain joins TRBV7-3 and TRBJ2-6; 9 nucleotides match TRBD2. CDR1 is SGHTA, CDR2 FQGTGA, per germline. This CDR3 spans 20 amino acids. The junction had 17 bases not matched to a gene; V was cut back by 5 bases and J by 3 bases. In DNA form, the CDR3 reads TGTGCCAGCAGCCCCTCTGGCGGGGGGGCCAAAATATTTGGGGCCAACGTCCTGACTTTC. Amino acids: CASSPSGGGAKIFGANVLTF.

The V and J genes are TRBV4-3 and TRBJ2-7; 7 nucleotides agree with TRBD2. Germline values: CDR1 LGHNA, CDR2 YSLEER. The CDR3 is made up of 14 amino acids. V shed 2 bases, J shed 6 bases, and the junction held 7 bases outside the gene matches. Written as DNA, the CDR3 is TGCGCCAGCAGCCAAAATTGGCGGGAGAGCGAGCAGTACTTC. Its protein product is CASSQNWRESEQYF.

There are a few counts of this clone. CDR3: CASSSFGENTEAFF. The CDR3 DNA sequence: TGTGCCAGTAGCTCTTTCGGGGAAAACACTGAAGCTTTCTTT. The chain combines TRBV19 with TRBJ1-1; the D is unclear. The CDR3 is 14 amino acids. The germline V gene encodes CDR1 LNHDA and CDR2 SQIVND (reference sequence). The ends were cut back, 6 bases at V and 2 bases at J, with 13 bases in the middle.

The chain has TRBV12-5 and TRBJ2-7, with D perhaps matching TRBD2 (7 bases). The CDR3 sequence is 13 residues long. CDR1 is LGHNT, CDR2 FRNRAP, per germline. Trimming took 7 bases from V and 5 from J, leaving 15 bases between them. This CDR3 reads CASARGGADEQYF. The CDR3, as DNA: TGTGCTAGTGCCCGAGGGGGGGCGGACGAGCAGTACTTC.